The 18 T cell receptor beta chains presented below share a single source sample, sequenced in a study of cytomegalovirus exposure and HLA in healthy donors. The PCR used 60 Vbeta and 13 Jbeta primers. Clones were sequenced by immunoSEQ multiplex PCR, and TCRdb holds only the in-frame ones, with some missing. The table shows around 140,000 clones, with less than 85% occurring only once. The sequenced material came from PBMCs. The receptors originated from a man aged 40-49 years in good health and CMV-seronegative.

V is TRBV6-5 and J is TRBJ2-5; D possibly corresponds to TRBD2 (7 bases). Germline V gene lookup returns CDR1 MNHEY and CDR2 SVGAGI. The CDR3 runs to 15 residues. V was pared by 6 bases and J by 1 base, with 15 bases between. This chain's CDR3 is CASSPRGGAQETQYF. The CDR3 region has the DNA TGTGCCAGCAGCCCGAGGGGGGGCGCCCAAGAGACCCAGTACTTC.

This chain joins TRBV19 and TRBJ2-6, with 8 bases aligning to TRBD2. The CDR3 extends over 18 amino acids. V gave up 5 bases and J gave up 0 bases; unmatched junction bases: 9. The germline V gene encodes CDR1 LNHDA and CDR2 SQIVND (reference sequence). In nucleotides, the CDR3 is TGTGCCAGTAGTTCCCCCCGGCGGGGGGACTCTGGGGCCAACGTCCTGACTTTC. This codes for CASSSPRRGDSGANVLTF.

V gene TRBV5-4 combines with J gene TRBJ2-1, with D perhaps TRBD1 (5 bases). CDR3 length equals 15 residues. The germline CDR1 and CDR2 sequences are SGHNT and YYREEE (reference sequence). Trimming left V 2 bases short and J 5 bases short, with 14 bases between. The CDR3 bases are TGTGCCAGCAGCTTAATTCAGGGTGTTGACAATGAGCAGTTCTTC. Protein sequence: CASSLIQGVDNEQFF.

The chain recombines TRBV5-8 with TRBJ2-1; TRBD2 matches at 7 bases. The CDR3 contains 15 residues. CDR1 is SGHTS, CDR2 YDEGEE, per germline. Trimming took 4 bases from V and 8 from J; bases not matched to a gene: 12. CDR3 DNA: TGTGCCAGCAGCCCCAAGGGACGGGGGAGGGATGAGCAGTTCTTC. Protein: CASSPKGRGRDEQFF.

The chain uses TRBV6-6 and TRBJ1-2; 8 bases line up with TRBD1. The V gene end was trimmed by 5 bases and the J gene end by 4 bases; junction bases not matched to a gene: 3. Germline CDR1 reads MNHNY; CDR2 reads SVGAGI (reference sequence). This CDR3 is built from 13 residues. The CDR3: CASSTDRAYGYTF. The CDR3 DNA reads TGTGCCAGCAGTACGGACAGGGCCTATGGCTACACCTTC.

In this sample, this clone turned up a few times. The chain has TRBV2 and TRBJ2-6; 9 nucleotides agree with TRBD1. The germline V gene encodes CDR1 SNHLY and CDR2 FYNNEI. The CDR3 is 18 amino acids. Trimming took 4 bases from V and 0 from J; bases not matched to a gene: 7. CDR3 in DNA: TGTGCCAGCAGTGGGGGACAGGGTTCCGTCTCTGGGGCCAACGTCCTGACTTTC. Translating gives CASSGGQGSVSGANVLTF.

The chain joins TRBV7-2 to TRBJ2-5, with TRBD1 identical over 8 bases. The end of the DNA is better explained by TRBJ2-7, so the J call may be wrong. This CDR3 comprises 15 residues. Germline V lookup: CDR1 SGHTA, CDR2 FQGNSA. The CDR3 DNA follows: TGTGCCAGCAGCTTAGAGGCAGGGGGCAGCTACGAGCAGTACTTC. This sequence encodes CASSLEAGGSYEQYF.

This chain links TRBV30 with TRBJ1-4; TRBD1 is a possible D gene (5 bases). Trimming pared 4 bases from V and 8 bases from J, leaving 17 bases between. The CDR3 sequence is 14 residues long. CDR1 is GTSNPN and CDR2 is SVGIG in the germline V gene (reference sequence). The CDR3 DNA follows: TGTGCCTGGACAAGGGAGGGGATGGAAGAAAAACTGTTTTTT. It codes for CAWTREGMEEKLFF.

This clone was recorded once. The DNA for the CDR3 is TGCGCCAGCAGCCAAGTTGGCGGGGGAGTGGACGAGCAGTACTTC. Protein product: CASSQVGGGVDEQYF. The chain joins TRBV4-1 to TRBJ2-7, with TRBD2 matching over 7 bases. The CDR3 extends over 15 amino acids. Germline V gives CDR1 MGHRA, CDR2 YSYEKL. V shed 1 base and J 5 bases; nucleotides not matched to a gene: 8.

The V and J genes are TRBV21-1 and TRBJ2-5; TRBD1 is the table's D call and was not checked against the DNA. TRBV21-1 is an annotated pseudogene. The CDR3 consists of 12 residues. The DNA of the CDR3 is TGTGCCAGTGGGACAGGCCAAGAGACCCAGTACTTC. Residues: CASGTGQETQYF.

The chain combines TRBV5-5 with TRBJ1-5, with D uncertain. Looked up from germline, CDR1 is SGHKS and CDR2 is YYEKEE (reference sequence). V gave up 0 bases and J gave up 3 bases, with 13 bases separating them. CDR3 length: 16 amino acids. The DNA of the CDR3 is TGTGCCAGCAGCTTGGGATCCTCAACAGACAATCAGCCCCAGCATTTT. Translated, it gives CASSLGSSTDNQPQHF.

This clone was seen a few times. This chain uses TRBV18 with TRBJ1-5; possible D gene TRBD1, 6 bases. Germline CDR1 is KGHSH and CDR2 is LQKENI. The V gene lost 3 bases and the J gene lost 3 bases, with 12 bases spanning the gap. The CDR3 totals 15 residues. The chain's CDR3 is CASSPGRGVNQPQHF. In DNA, the CDR3 is TGTGCCAGCTCACCGGGGAGGGGGGTCAATCAGCCCCAGCATTTT.

This chain uses TRBV5-1 with TRBJ2-7; TRBD1 might be the D (6 bases). The CDR3 contains 11 residues. V lost 5 bases to trimming and J lost 6 bases, with 9 bases between them. Germline V gives CDR1 SGHRS, CDR2 YFSETQ. The CDR3 protein is CASRSGAEQYF. DNA of the CDR3: TGCGCCAGCAGATCAGGGGCCGAGCAGTACTTC.

The table lists this clone with a few counts. The chain has TRBV5-4 and TRBJ2-1; TRBD2 matches at 7 bases. Germline V gene lookup returns CDR1 SGHNT and CDR2 YYREEE (reference sequence). V was pared by 4 bases and J by 7 bases, with 14 bases of the junction left unmatched. CDR3 length: 16 residues. CDR3 sequence reads: CASSRSGLVRGNEQFF. The DNA for the CDR3 is TGTGCCAGCAGCCGATCAGGACTAGTTAGGGGAAATGAGCAGTTCTTC.

The J gene is TRBJ1-4, the V gene TRBV5-1; D is perhaps TRBD1 (6 bases). This CDR3 region has 15 residues. V lost 0 bases and J lost 8, with 14 bases in between. Per germline, CDR1 SGHRS and CDR2 YFSETQ. The CDR3 sequence: CASSLAGGLEEKLFF. The CDR3 region has the DNA TGCGCCAGCAGCTTGGCGGGGGGGCTGGAGGAAAAACTGTTTTTT.

The chain has TRBV4-1 and TRBJ1-1; no definite D call. The CDR3 extends over 16 amino acids. The germline V and J ends were trimmed by 4 bases and 5 bases, with 20 bases remaining between them. The germline CDR1 and CDR2 sequences are MGHRA and YSYEKL. CDR3 coding DNA: TGCGCCAGCAGCCGCCAGTGGGCAGGAACGGGGACTGAAGCTTTCTTT. Its translation is CASSRQWAGTGTEAFF.

The chain employs TRBV5-1 and TRBJ2-3; 7 bases agree with TRBD2. The length of the CDR3 is 16 residues. Germline-derived CDR1 and CDR2 are SGHRS and YFSETQ. Trimming removed 0 bases from V and 4 bases from J; junction bases left unmatched: 8. The chain's CDR3 is CASSLVFGGSPDTQYF. In nucleotides, the CDR3 is TGCGCCAGCAGCTTGGTTTTTGGCGGGAGCCCAGATACGCAGTATTTT.

V gene TRBV29-1 combines with J gene TRBJ2-7; perhaps TRBD1 as D (6 bases). Per germline, CDR1 SQVTM and CDR2 ANQGSEA. The ends were cut back, 8 bases at V and 0 bases at J, with 14 bases in the middle. This CDR3 has 13 residues. This CDR3 is CSFGQPSSYEQYF. CDR3 DNA sequence: TGCAGCTTCGGACAGCCCTCCTCCTACGAGCAGTACTTC.